The clone carrying this T cell receptor beta chain has only a few counts. What it binds is unknown. TCRdb re-called the RT-PCR reads through MiXCR, storing one row per CDR3 protein. The sample has hundreds of thousands of distinct CDR3 sequences, 15% to 19% seen once. This sample is part of a study of response to subunit inactivated influenza vaccine. Regarding the study as a whole: Authors suggested few new T cells are recruited by each seasonal influenza vaccination.

CDR3 length: 19 residues. Germline lookup yields CDR1 DFQATT and CDR2 SNEGSKA (reference sequence). The V segment lost 0 bases and the J segment 0 bases; nucleotides outside the gene matches: 15. This sequence joins TRBV20-1 and TRBJ1-2, with TRBD1 matching 8 bases. The receptor was isolated from a man aged 45-60 years who received an inactivated influenza vaccine. The sequencing here drew on PBMCs from blood, taken 12 days after vaccination. CDR3 residues: CSARDPAPWTGFANYGYTF. In nucleotides, the CDR3 is TGCAGTGCTAGAGATCCCGCCCCGTGGACAGGGTTCGCTAACTATGGCTACACCTTC.